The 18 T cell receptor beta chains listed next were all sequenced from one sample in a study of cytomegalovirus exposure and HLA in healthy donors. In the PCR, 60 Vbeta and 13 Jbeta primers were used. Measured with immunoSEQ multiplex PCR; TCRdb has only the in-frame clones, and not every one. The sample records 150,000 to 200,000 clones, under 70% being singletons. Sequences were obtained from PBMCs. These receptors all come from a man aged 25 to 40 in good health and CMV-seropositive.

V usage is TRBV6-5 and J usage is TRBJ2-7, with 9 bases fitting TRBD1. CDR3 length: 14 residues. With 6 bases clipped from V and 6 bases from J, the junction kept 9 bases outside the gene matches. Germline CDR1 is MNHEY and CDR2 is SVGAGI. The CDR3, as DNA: TGTGCCAGCAGGACGGACAGGGGAGTGCGCGAGCAGTACTTC. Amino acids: CASRTDRGVREQYF.

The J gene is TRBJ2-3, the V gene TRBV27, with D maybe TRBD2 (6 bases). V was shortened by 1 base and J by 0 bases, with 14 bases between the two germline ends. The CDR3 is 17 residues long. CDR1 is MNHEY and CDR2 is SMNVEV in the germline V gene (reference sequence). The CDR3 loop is CASSLWPRGSSTDTQYF. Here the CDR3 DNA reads TGTGCCAGCAGTTTATGGCCACGGGGGTCTAGCACAGATACGCAGTATTTT.

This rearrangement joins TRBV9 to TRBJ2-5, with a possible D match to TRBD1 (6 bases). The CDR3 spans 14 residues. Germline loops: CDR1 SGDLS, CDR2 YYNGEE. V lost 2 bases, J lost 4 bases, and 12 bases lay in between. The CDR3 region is CASSVRPTGETQYF. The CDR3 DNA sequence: TGTGCCAGCAGCGTTAGGCCGACAGGAGAGACCCAGTACTTC. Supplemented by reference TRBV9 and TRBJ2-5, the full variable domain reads DSGVTQTPKHLITATGQRVTLRCSPRSGDLSVYWYQQSLDQGLQFLIQYYNGEERAKGNILERFSAQQFPDLHSELNLSSLELGDSALYFCASSVRPTGETQYFGPGTRLLVL.

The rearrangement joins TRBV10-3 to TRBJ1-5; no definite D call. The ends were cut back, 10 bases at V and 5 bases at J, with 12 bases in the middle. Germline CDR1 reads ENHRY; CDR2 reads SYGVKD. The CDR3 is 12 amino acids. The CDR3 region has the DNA TGTGCCACCAGAGGGAGTGATCAGCCCCAGCATTTT. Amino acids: CATRGSDQPQHF.

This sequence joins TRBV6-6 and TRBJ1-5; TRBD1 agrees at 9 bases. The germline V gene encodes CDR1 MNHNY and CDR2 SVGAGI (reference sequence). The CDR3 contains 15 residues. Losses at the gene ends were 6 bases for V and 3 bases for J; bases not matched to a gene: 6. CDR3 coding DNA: TGTGCCAGCAGGGGCCGGGACAGGGACAATCAGCCCCAGCATTTT. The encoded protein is CASRGRDRDNQPQHF.

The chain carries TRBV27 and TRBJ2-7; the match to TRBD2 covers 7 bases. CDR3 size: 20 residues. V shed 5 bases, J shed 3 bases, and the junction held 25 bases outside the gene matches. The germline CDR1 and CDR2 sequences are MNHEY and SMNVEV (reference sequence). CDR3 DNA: TGTGCCAGCAGTGTTCACGTCCCCATTGAGGGGTCTGGCGGGAGCTACGAGCAGTACTTC. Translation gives CASSVHVPIEGSGGSYEQYF.

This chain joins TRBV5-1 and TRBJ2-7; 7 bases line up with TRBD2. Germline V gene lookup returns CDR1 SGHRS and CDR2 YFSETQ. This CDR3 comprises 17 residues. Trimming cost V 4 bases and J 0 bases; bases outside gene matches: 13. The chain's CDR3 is CASSPPRMGGSSYEQYF. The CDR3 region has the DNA TGCGCCAGCAGCCCGCCCCGGATGGGGGGGAGCTCCTACGAGCAGTACTTC.

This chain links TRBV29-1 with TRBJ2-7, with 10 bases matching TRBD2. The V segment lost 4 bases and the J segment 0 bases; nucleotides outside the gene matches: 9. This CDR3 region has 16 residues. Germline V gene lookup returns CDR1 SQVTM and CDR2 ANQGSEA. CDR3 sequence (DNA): TGCAGCGTTGTCCTAGCGGGGGATCGCGTCTCCTACGAGCAGTACTTC. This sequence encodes CSVVLAGDRVSYEQYF.

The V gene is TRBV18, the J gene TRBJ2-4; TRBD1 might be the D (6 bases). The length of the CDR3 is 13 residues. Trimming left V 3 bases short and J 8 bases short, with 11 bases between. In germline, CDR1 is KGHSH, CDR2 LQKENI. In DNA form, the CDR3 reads TGTGCCAGCTCACCGGGCAGGGGAGACATTCAGTACTTC. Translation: CASSPGRGDIQYF.

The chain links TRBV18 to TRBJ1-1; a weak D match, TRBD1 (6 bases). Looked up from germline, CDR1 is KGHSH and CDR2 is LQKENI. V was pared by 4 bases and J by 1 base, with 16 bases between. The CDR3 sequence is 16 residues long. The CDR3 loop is CASSLVQGFTNTEAFF. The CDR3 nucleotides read TGTGCCAGCTCACTCGTTCAGGGGTTCACGAACACTGAAGCTTTCTTT.

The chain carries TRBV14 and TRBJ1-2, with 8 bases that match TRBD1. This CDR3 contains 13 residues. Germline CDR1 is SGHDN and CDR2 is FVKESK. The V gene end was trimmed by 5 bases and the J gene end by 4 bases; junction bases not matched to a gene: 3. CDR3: CASSVGTGYGYTF. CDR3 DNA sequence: TGTGCCAGCAGCGTCGGGACAGGCTATGGCTACACCTTC.

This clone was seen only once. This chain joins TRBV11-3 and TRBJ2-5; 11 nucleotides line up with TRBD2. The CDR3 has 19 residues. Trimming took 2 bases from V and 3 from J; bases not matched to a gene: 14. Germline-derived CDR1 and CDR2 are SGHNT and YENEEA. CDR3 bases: TGTGCCAGCAGCTTATTAAGGGCTAGCGGGAGGTGGGGGGAAGAGACCCAGTACTTC. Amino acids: CASSLLRASGRWGEETQYF.

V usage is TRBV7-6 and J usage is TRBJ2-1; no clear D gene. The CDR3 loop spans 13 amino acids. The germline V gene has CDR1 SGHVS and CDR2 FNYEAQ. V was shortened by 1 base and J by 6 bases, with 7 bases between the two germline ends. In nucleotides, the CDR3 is TGTGCCAGCAGCTTAGTCGCCAGCAATGAGCAGTTCTTC. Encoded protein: CASSLVASNEQFF.

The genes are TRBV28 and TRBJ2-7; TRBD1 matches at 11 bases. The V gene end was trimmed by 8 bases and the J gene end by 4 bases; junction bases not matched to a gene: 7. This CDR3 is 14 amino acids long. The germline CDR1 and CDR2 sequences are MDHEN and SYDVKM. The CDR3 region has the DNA TGTGCCAGCTCCGGACAGGGGGCTCTTTACGAGCAGTACTTC. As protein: CASSGQGALYEQYF.

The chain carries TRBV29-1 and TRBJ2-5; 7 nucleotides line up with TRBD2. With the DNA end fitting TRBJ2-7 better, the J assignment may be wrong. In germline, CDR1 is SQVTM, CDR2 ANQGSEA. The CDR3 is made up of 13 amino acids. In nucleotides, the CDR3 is TGCAGCGTTGAAGGTCGGGGGGCCTACGAGCAGTACTTC. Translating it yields CSVEGRGAYEQYF.

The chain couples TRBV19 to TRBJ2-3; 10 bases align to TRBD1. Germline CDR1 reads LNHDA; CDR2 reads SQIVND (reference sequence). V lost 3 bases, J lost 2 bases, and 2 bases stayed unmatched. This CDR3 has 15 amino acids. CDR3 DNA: TGTGCCAGTAGTATGGGACAGGGGACCACAGATACGCAGTATTTT. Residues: CASSMGQGTTDTQYF. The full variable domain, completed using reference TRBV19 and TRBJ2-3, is DGGITQSPKYLFRKEGQNVTLSCEQNLNHDAMYWYRQDPGQGLRLIYYSQIVNDFQKGDIAEGYSVSREKKESFPLTVTSAQKNPTAFYLCASSMGQGTTDTQYFGPGTRLTVL.

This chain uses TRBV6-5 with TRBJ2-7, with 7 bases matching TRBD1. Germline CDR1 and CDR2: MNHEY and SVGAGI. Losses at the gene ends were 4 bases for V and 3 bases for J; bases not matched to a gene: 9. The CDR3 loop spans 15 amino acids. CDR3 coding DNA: TGTGCCAGCAGTTTTGGGGACAGCGCGAGCTACGAGCAGTACTTC. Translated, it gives CASSFGDSASYEQYF.

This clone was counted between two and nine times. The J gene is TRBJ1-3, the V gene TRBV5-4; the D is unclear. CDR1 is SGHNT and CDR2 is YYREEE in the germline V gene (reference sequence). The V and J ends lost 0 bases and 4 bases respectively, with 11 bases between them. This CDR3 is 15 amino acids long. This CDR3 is CASSLGGGPGNTIYF. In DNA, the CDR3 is TGTGCCAGCAGCTTGGGAGGCGGGCCAGGAAACACCATATATTTT.